Shown below are 30 T cell receptor beta chains from a single sample sequenced in a study of T cells in Graves' hyperthyroidism and ophthalmopathy. Using RNA transcripts as the source, TCR beta CDR3 regions were amplified. The HTBI set primed first-round TCR CDR3 RT-PCR. A single record per CDR3 protein comes from TCRdb applying MiXCR to the multiplex PCR reads. The sample yields fewer than 200,000 distinct CDR3 sequences, 9.4% seen once. The sequenced sample consisted of blood. These receptors were taken from a woman under 30 with Graves' hyperthyroidism that later progressed to Graves' ophthalmopathy.

This clonotype was counted ten times or more. V usage is TRBV2 and J usage is TRBJ2-1; TRBD1 matches 8 bases. The CDR3 has 12 amino acids. CDR1 is SNHLY and CDR2 is FYNNEI in the germline V gene. With V trimmed by 6 bases and J by 12 bases, 7 bases remained unmatched. The CDR3 coding sequence is TGTGCCAGCAGCGCGGACAGGGAGCGGCAGTTCTTC. Residues: CASSADRERQFF. Supplemented by reference TRBV2 and TRBJ2-1, the full variable domain reads EPEVTQTPSHQVTQMGQEVILRCVPISNHLYFYWYRQILGQKVEFLVSFYNNEISEKSEIFDDQFSVERPDGSNFTLKIRSTKLEDSAMYFCASSADRERQFFGPGTRLTVL.

The CDR3 sequence is CASRPTRTETQYF. The CDR3 nucleotides are TGTGCCAGTAGACCTACAAGGACAGAGACCCAGTACTTC. The chain carries TRBV19 and TRBJ2-5, with D unresolved. Trimming left V 6 bases short and J 4 bases short, with 12 bases between. This CDR3 spans 13 amino acids. Germline values: CDR1 LNHDA, CDR2 SQIVND (reference sequence). Complete variable domain (other parts from reference TRBV19 and TRBJ2-5): DGGITQSPKYLFRKEGQNVTLSCEQNLNHDAMYWYRQDPGQGLRLIYYSQIVNDFQKGDIAEGYSVSREKKESFPLTVTSAQKNPTAFYLCASRPTRTETQYFGPGTRLLVL.

At least ten counts were recorded for this clonotype. The chain is built from TRBV6-1 and TRBJ2-7; 9 nucleotides align to TRBD1. After removal of 6 bases from V and 4 bases from J, the junction contained 4 bases not matched to a gene. The CDR3 is 13 amino acids. Germline-derived CDR1 and CDR2 are MNHNS and SASEGT. CDR3 bases: TGTGCCAGCAGACAGGGGGCGGAGTACGAGCAGTACTTC. This sequence encodes CASRQGAEYEQYF.

This clonotype was observed many times. This chain joins TRBV2 and TRBJ1-4; 9 bases agree with TRBD1. Germline assignment: CDR1 SNHLY and CDR2 FYNNEI. V was pared by 1 base and J by 6 bases, with 9 bases of the junction left unmatched. The CDR3 runs 17 residues. CDR3 sequence: CASSEVRGTGFDEKLFF. CDR3 DNA sequence: TGTGCCAGCAGTGAAGTAAGGGGGACAGGGTTCGATGAAAAACTGTTTTTT.

This clonotype was detected many times. This rearrangement joins TRBV3-1 to TRBJ2-5; D not certain. The CDR3 runs to 14 residues. V was pared by 2 bases and J by 3 bases, with 10 bases between. Germline V gene data show CDR1 as LGHDT and CDR2 as YNNKEL (reference sequence). CDR3 in DNA: TGTGCCAGCAGCCAACTGAACAGAGAAGAGACCCAGTACTTC. Translated, it gives CASSQLNREETQYF.

This clonotype was seen ten or more times. This CDR3 is CAIRQAINTEAFF. In DNA, the CDR3 is TGTGCCATTAGACAGGCGATTAACACTGAAGCTTTCTTT. V is TRBV6-1 and J is TRBJ1-1; TRBD1 might be the D (6 bases). The CDR3 is 13 amino acids. The germline V and J ends were trimmed by 10 bases and 2 bases, with 14 bases remaining between them. CDR1 and CDR2 from the germline V gene are MNHNS and SASEGT.

This clonotype occurred many times. The chain joins TRBV28 to TRBJ1-3; D remains unclear. In germline, CDR1 is MDHEN, CDR2 SYDVKM. The CDR3 sequence is 12 residues long. Trimming removed 5 bases at V and 9 bases at J, with 11 bases between. CDR3 sequence: CASSVNVGTIYF. CDR3 in DNA: TGTGCCAGCAGTGTGAATGTTGGCACCATATATTTT.

This clonotype has a count of ten or more. The chain couples TRBV11-2 to TRBJ2-7; D gene unclear. V lost 4 bases and J 2 bases, leaving 9 bases between the germline ends. CDR1 is SGHAT, CDR2 FQNNGV, per germline. CDR3 length: 13 amino acids. In DNA form, the CDR3 reads TGTGCCAGCAGCTACGCCGGCACCTACGAGCAGTACTTC. Its protein product is CASSYAGTYEQYF.

In its sample, this clonotype was seen many times. The CDR3 DNA reads TGTGCCTGCACGCATACCGGGACAGCAGTTCGAAGCTCCTACAATGAGCAGTTCTTC. Residues: CACTHTGTAVRSSYNEQFF. The V call is TRBV30, the J call TRBJ2-1; 7 bases agree with TRBD1. Trimming at V came to 6 bases and at J to 0 bases, leaving 20 bases not matched to a gene. The CDR3 length is 19 residues. Per germline, CDR1 GTSNPN and CDR2 SVGIG (reference sequence).

This clonotype was detected ten times or more. The chain has TRBV20-1 and TRBJ1-6; TRBD1 aligns across 7 bases. This CDR3 has 15 residues. The V gene's germline CDR1 is DFQATT and CDR2 SNEGSKA (reference sequence). The trim removed 7 bases at V and 7 bases at J, leaving 13 bases unmatched. The CDR3 DNA reads TGCAGTGTCACCCCAGGGGGTTACGCCAATTCACCCCTCCACTTT. Translation gives CSVTPGGYANSPLHF.

The chain joins TRBV10-3 to TRBJ2-1; a weak D match, TRBD1 (6 bases). This CDR3 has 15 amino acids. Germline V gene sequence: CDR1 ENHRY, CDR2 SYGVKD. Deletions cut 0 bases from V and 4 bases from J, with 10 bases between. DNA of the CDR3: TGTGCCATCAGTGAGTCCGGGACAAATTACAATGAGCAGTTCTTC. Protein product: CAISESGTNYNEQFF.

Many counts were recorded for this clonotype. This sequence joins TRBV6-5 and TRBJ2-7; D gene unclear. V dropped 2 bases and J dropped 4 bases, with 9 bases sitting between them. The length of the CDR3 is 13 residues. CDR1 and CDR2 (germline): MNHEY, SVGAGI. The CDR3, as DNA: TGTGCCAGCAGTTACCGCCCCAAATACGAGCAGTACTTC. Its translation is CASSYRPKYEQYF.

V gene TRBV2 combines with J gene TRBJ2-7, with TRBD2 identical over 8 bases. Trimming at V came to 4 bases and at J to 5 bases, leaving 4 bases not matched to a gene. The CDR3 is 13 amino acids. Per germline, CDR1 SNHLY and CDR2 FYNNEI. CDR3 loop: CASSVGTRDEQYF. Here the CDR3 DNA reads TGTGCCAGCAGTGTGGGGACTAGGGACGAGCAGTACTTC. Using reference TRBV2 and TRBJ2-7 for the parts outside the CDR3, the full variable domain is EPEVTQTPSHQVTQMGQEVILRCVPISNHLYFYWYRQILGQKVEFLVSFYNNEISEKSEIFDDQFSVERPDGSNFTLKIRSTKLEDSAMYFCASSVGTRDEQYFGPGTRLTVT.

The rearrangement joins TRBV6-5 to TRBJ1-1, with a weak D call TRBD1 (5 bases). Trimming took off 1 base at V and 12 bases at J, with 12 bases between the two ends. This CDR3 region has 12 residues. Germline loops: CDR1 MNHEY, CDR2 SVGAGI. CDR3 region: CASSYYGAWSFF. The CDR3 DNA reads TGTGCCAGCAGTTACTACGGGGCTTGGTCTTTCTTT.

This clonotype was seen at least ten times. J is TRBJ2-7 and V is TRBV12-3 or TRBV12-4; a possible D gene is TRBD1 (5 bases). This CDR3 spans 19 amino acids. DNA for the CDR3: TGTGCGAGCTTGGCCAGCAGTGGCCCCCGAGGACAACTCCGAACTGAGCAGTACTTC. This gives the protein CASLASSGPRGQLRTEQYF.

This clonotype was recorded a few times. A read error is possible here, since a much larger clone lies one base away. The chain recombines TRBV6-2 or TRBV6-3 with TRBJ1-5, with D possibly TRBD1 on 6 matching bases. The CDR3 covers 15 residues. CDR1 is MNHEY and CDR2 is SVGEGT in the germline V gene. The CDR3 reads CASSLRFRGNQPRHF. CDR3 nucleotides: TGTGCCAGCAGTTTAAGATTCAGGGGAAATCAGCCCCGGCATTTT.

The genes are TRBV7-2 and TRBJ2-7; TRBD1 aligns across 11 bases. Per the germline V gene, CDR1 is SGHTA and CDR2 is FQGNSA. V shed 2 bases, J shed 3 bases, and the junction held 3 bases outside the gene matches. The CDR3 loop spans 15 amino acids. The DNA for the CDR3 is TGTGCCAGCAGCTTAAGGACAGGGGGCGTCTACGAGCAGTACTTC. Protein: CASSLRTGGVYEQYF. Supplemented by reference TRBV7-2 and TRBJ2-7, the full variable domain reads GAGVSQSPSNKVTEKGKDVELRCDPISGHTALYWYRQSLGQGLEFLIYFQGNSAPDKSGLPSDRFSAERTGGSVSTLTIQRTQQEDSAVYLCASSLRTGGVYEQYFGPGTRLTVT.

The CDR3 region is CASSRGLGSYNEQFF. The CDR3 nucleotides are TGCGCCAGCAGTAGGGGACTAGGCTCCTACAATGAGCAGTTCTTC. This rearrangement joins TRBV10-2 to TRBJ2-1; 8 bases line up with TRBD2. The CDR3 totals 15 residues. The V gene's germline CDR1 is WSHSY and CDR2 SAAADI. Losses at the gene ends were 5 bases for V and 0 bases for J; bases not matched to a gene: 3.

This clonotype was detected many times. The rearrangement links TRBV12-3 or TRBV12-4 to TRBJ2-2, with 7 bases lining up with TRBD2. CDR3 length: 11 amino acids. The V segment lost 10 bases and the J segment 5 bases; nucleotides outside the gene matches: 1. The DNA of the CDR3 is TGTGCCAACGGGGGGACCGGGGAGCTGTTTTTT. This gives the protein CANGGTGELFF.

The sample holds many counts of this clonotype. This chain connects TRBV6-5 to TRBJ2-7; D ambiguous. Germline lookup yields CDR1 MNHEY and CDR2 SVGAGI. V was clipped by 2 bases and J by 0 bases, with 14 bases between them. CDR3 size: 16 residues. The chain's CDR3 is CASSYSLMPSSYEQYF. The CDR3, as DNA: TGTGCCAGCAGTTACAGCCTAATGCCCAGCTCCTACGAGCAGTACTTC.

This clonotype was detected a few times. The chain has TRBV6-1 and TRBJ2-1; 13 bases fit TRBD2. After removal of 5 bases from V and 0 bases from J, the junction contained 4 bases not matched to a gene. The length of the CDR3 is 17 residues. Germline V lookup: CDR1 MNHNS, CDR2 SASEGT. This CDR3 reads CASSRLAGGSSYNEQFF. CDR3 in DNA: TGTGCCAGCAGTCGACTAGCGGGAGGTTCCTCCTACAATGAGCAGTTCTTC.

This clonotype was observed at least ten times. The V and J genes are TRBV7-2 and TRBJ2-5, with 8 bases matching TRBD2. Germline V gives CDR1 SGHTA, CDR2 FQGNSA. The CDR3 covers 14 residues. The junction had 6 bases not matched to a gene; V was cut back by 8 bases and J by 1 base. In DNA, the CDR3 is TGTGCCAGCGCGGGACTAGGTCCCCAAGAGACCCAGTACTTC. Translated: CASAGLGPQETQYF.

This clonotype was counted ten times or more. The V call is TRBV6-1, the J call TRBJ1-4, with 11 bases aligning to TRBD1. Per the germline V gene, CDR1 is MNHNS and CDR2 is SASEGT. The J segment lost 3 bases and the V segment lost 5 bases, leaving 8 bases of the junction unmatched. The CDR3 runs to 17 residues. The CDR3 DNA reads TGTGCCAGCAGTCAACTCGGACAGGGGGCTCCTAATGAAAAACTGTTTTTT. It specifies CASSQLGQGAPNEKLFF.

This clonotype was seen many times. The chain carries TRBV28 and TRBJ1-1, with D possibly matching TRBD1 (5 bases). The ends were cut back, 3 bases at V and 5 bases at J, with 16 bases in the middle. CDR1 is MDHEN and CDR2 is SYDVKM in the germline V gene. This CDR3 spans 15 amino acids. The DNA for the CDR3 is TGTGCCAGCAGTTTGTTGGGGATGGGGGGGACTGAAGCTTTCTTT. This gives the protein CASSLLGMGGTEAFF.

The sample holds many counts of this clonotype. This sequence joins TRBV2 and TRBJ1-2; possibly TRBD1 for D (5 bases). V was clipped by 4 bases and J by 3 bases, with 12 bases between them. The CDR3 contains 14 residues. Germline V gene lookup returns CDR1 SNHLY and CDR2 FYNNEI. Here the CDR3 reads CASSGLGGDYGYTF. The DNA of the CDR3 is TGTGCCAGCAGTGGACTCGGGGGGGACTATGGCTACACCTTC.

Many counts were recorded for this clonotype. The V and J genes are TRBV6-5 and TRBJ2-7; 9 bases match TRBD1. Germline trimming cut 6 bases from V and 4 bases from J; bases unmatched to any gene: 4. The germline CDR1 and CDR2 sequences are MNHEY and SVGAGI. The CDR3 contains 13 residues. In nucleotides, the CDR3 is TGTGCCAGCAGCCGGGACAGGGTGTACGAGCAGTACTTC. Its translation: CASSRDRVYEQYF.

Many counts were recorded for this clonotype. The chain recombines TRBV9 with TRBJ2-7; 10 bases fit TRBD2. The CDR3 is 14 residues long. The J segment lost 7 bases and the V segment lost 4 bases, leaving 8 bases of the junction unmatched. Germline-derived CDR1 and CDR2 are SGDLS and YYNGEE. The CDR3 sequence: CASSLRTSGAEQYF. The CDR3 nucleotides are TGTGCCAGCAGCCTAAGGACTAGCGGAGCGGAGCAGTACTTC.

This clonotype has at least ten counts. This chain uses TRBV7-9 with TRBJ2-1; the match to TRBD1 covers 7 bases. Germline CDR1 is SEHNR and CDR2 is FQNEAQ (reference sequence). The junction had 3 bases not matched to a gene; V was cut back by 4 bases and J by 9 bases. The CDR3 contains 12 residues. The CDR3 reads CASSSTGVEQFF. In nucleotides, the CDR3 is TGTGCCAGCAGCTCCACAGGGGTTGAGCAGTTCTTC.

This clonotype was found many times. The chain uses TRBV5-1 and TRBJ2-3; 9 bases fit TRBD1. The CDR3 has 17 residues. V was pared by 3 bases and J by 2 bases, with 10 bases of the junction left unmatched. Looked up from germline, CDR1 is SGHRS and CDR2 is YFSETQ. CDR3 region: CASSYAWTGDYTDTQYF. The CDR3 DNA follows: TGCGCCAGCAGCTACGCCTGGACAGGGGACTACACAGATACGCAGTATTTT.

At least ten counts were recorded for this clonotype. The chain is built from TRBV7-2 and TRBJ2-7; D possibly corresponds to TRBD1 (5 bases). The CDR3 totals 15 residues. Germline-derived CDR1 and CDR2 are SGHTA and FQGNSA. V was clipped by 1 base and J by 4 bases, with 14 bases between them. The CDR3 coding sequence is TGTGCCAGCAGCTTAGGCCAGGGTGTAAGGTACGAGCAGTACTTC. Protein sequence: CASSLGQGVRYEQYF.